A selection of T cell receptor beta chains follows, all from one sample in a study of CD8+ T cells in alopecia areata. Clones were sequenced by immunoSEQ multiplex PCR, and TCRdb holds only the in-frame ones, with some missing. This sample has around 97,000 clones; roughly half occur once, and the top ten carry 8.8%. Sequencing was done on a sample of CD4+ T cells sorted from blood. These receptors all come from a human donor in good health. Each CDR3 is given with its conserved first and last residue. The D gene is left open where the match is weak. For some rows the clone size is stated as once, few or many, or as a class when expanded; others skip it.

v_gene	abundance	j_gene	d_gene	CDR3nt	CDR3aa
TRBV28	.	TRBJ1-5	.	TGTGCCAGCAGTTTAGTAGGGGAGCCCCAGCATTTT	CASSLVGEPQHF
TRBV7-2	.	TRBJ2-6	.	TGTGCCAGCAGCCAAGATGGGACGAGCTCTGGGGCCAACGTCCTGACTTTC	CASSQDGTSSGANVLTF
TRBV5-4	.	TRBJ2-5	TRBD2	TGTGCCAGCAGCGAACGGACTAGCGGGGGGGCGCAAGAGACCCAGTACTTC	CASSERTSGGAQETQYF
TRBV29-1	few	TRBJ2-1	.	TGCAGCGTTGGAACAGGGTTTGGGGGCCATGAGCAGTTCTTC	CSVGTGFGGHEQFF
TRBV5-1	.	TRBJ1-4	TRBD1	TGCACCAGCAGCTTGGACAGGGCCGATGAAAAACTGTTTTTT	CTSSLDRADEKLFF
TRBV2	.	TRBJ1-5	.	TGTGCCAGCAGAGAGACCGTTAGCAATCAGCCCCAGCATTTT	CASRETVSNQPQHF
TRBV15	many	TRBJ1-3	.	TGTGCCACCAGCAGAGATTACAGCCACTCTGGAAACACCATATATTTT	CATSRDYSHSGNTIYF
TRBV5-6	.	TRBJ1-6	TRBD1	TGTGCCAGCAGCTTATCCAATCCGGGACAGGTTAATTCACCCCTCCACTTT	CASSLSNPGQVNSPLHF
TRBV28	many	TRBJ2-3	TRBD1	TGTGCCAGCAGTTTGGGGGACAGGGGGCGAGCAGATACGCAGTATTTT	CASSLGDRGRADTQYF
TRBV5-1	.	TRBJ2-3	.	TGCGCCAGCAGCTTGGACTTAGGGCTTGGTACAGATACGCAGTATTTT	CASSLDLGLGTDTQYF
TRBV7-2	.	TRBJ1-1	.	TGTGCCAGCAGCTTTTCGGCTGCAATGAACACTGAAGCTTTCTTT	CASSFSAAMNTEAFF
TRBV11-2	few	TRBJ2-5	TRBD2	TGTGCCAGCAGCCCCGGGACTAGCGGGGACTCTGGGGAGACCCAGTACTTC	CASSPGTSGDSGETQYF
TRBV6-6	.	TRBJ2-7	TRBD1	TGTGCCAGCAGGGGACAGTTGAGCTCCTACGAGCAGTACTTC	CASRGQLSSYEQYF
TRBV5-1	.	TRBJ2-3	.	TGCGCCAGCAGCTTGTTCGAGTCCACAGATACGCAGTATTTT	CASSLFESTDTQYF
TRBV6-6	.	TRBJ1-6	.	TGTGCCAGCATGTGGAGGGTCGGATCACCCCTCCACTTT	CASMWRVGSPLHF
TRBV5-4	few	TRBJ2-1	.	TGTGCCAGCAGCTTCCCCCGGGGTGATGAGCAGTTCTTC	CASSFPRGDEQFF
TRBV7-2	.	TRBJ2-7	.	TGTGCCAGCAGCTTAGCGCTAGCCACCTACGAGCAGTACTTC	CASSLALATYEQYF
TRBV7-6	.	TRBJ2-5	.	TGTGCCAGCAGCTTAGCGAGGGAGACCCAGTACTTC	CASSLARETQYF
TRBV28	few	TRBJ2-1	.	TGTGCCAGCAGATCCCGCGCTTGGTATGAGCAGTTCTTC	CASRSRAWYEQFF
TRBV2	.	TRBJ1-6	.	TGTGCCAGCACAGTCATACCCCCGAATTCACCCCTCCACTTT	CASTVIPPNSPLHF
TRBV29-1	few	TRBJ2-5	.	TGCAGCACCCGGTGGAGGGGGGATAGGGGGCGGCAAGAGACCCAGTACTTC	CSTRWRGDRGRQETQYF
TRBV9	.	TRBJ2-1	.	TGTGCCAGCAGCGTAGATGGACAAGGATTCAATGAGCAGTTCTTC	CASSVDGQGFNEQFF
TRBV11-1	.	TRBJ1-5	.	TGTGCCAGCAGCTTAGAGAGCAATCAGCCCCAGCATTTT	CASSLESNQPQHF
TRBV5-6	.	TRBJ1-2	.	TGTGCCAGCAGCCTCTACAGTGGTGGCTACACCTTC	CASSLYSGGYTF
TRBV14	.	TRBJ1-5	.	TGTGCCAGCAGCCCCCGGACAATTGACACCATTAGCAATCAGCCCCAGCATTTT	CASSPRTIDTISNQPQHF
TRBV7-2	few	TRBJ1-3	.	TGTGCCAGCAGCAGGGAGTCGGCCGGAAACACCATATATTTT	CASSRESAGNTIYF
TRBV7-2	.	TRBJ2-5	.	TGTGCCAGCAGCTTAGCCAGACAGCAAGAGACCCAGTACTTC	CASSLARQQETQYF
TRBV10-3	few	TRBJ2-3	.	TGTGCCATCAGTGCAACCGGGACAACCACAGATACGCAGTATTTT	CAISATGTTTDTQYF
TRBV6-1	.	TRBJ2-6	.	TGTGCCAGCAGTGAACAGGGAAACTCTGGGGCCAACGTCCTGACTTTC	CASSEQGNSGANVLTF
TRBV5-1	.	TRBJ1-5	.	TGCGCCAGCAGCTTGGGAGGCCTGGGTCAGGAGCCCCAGCATTTT	CASSLGGLGQEPQHF
TRBV7-9	.	TRBJ2-7	.	TGTGCCAGCAGCCCAGGGCCCAGCGAGAGCTCCTACGAGCAGTACTTC	CASSPGPSESSYEQYF
TRBV29-1	.	TRBJ1-2	.	TGCAGCACTAGCCCCGACAGTTTTAGAGGCTACACCTTC	CSTSPDSFRGYTF
TRBV30	.	TRBJ2-5	TRBD1	TGTGCCTGGAGTGTTCAGGGGGCTCAAGAGACCCAGTACTTC	CAWSVQGAQETQYF
TRBV6-5	.	TRBJ1-1	.	TGTGCCAGCAGCCAGGGAACTGAAGCTTTCTTT	CASSQGTEAFF
TRBV30	.	TRBJ2-3	.	TGTGCCTGGAGTGTAGCTCAGAGGACACGCACAGATACGCAGTATTTT	CAWSVAQRTRTDTQYF
TRBV29-1	.	TRBJ1-1	.	TGCAGCGTTGCCCCGAGACAGTCGAACACTGAAGCTTTCTTT	CSVAPRQSNTEAFF
TRBV28	.	TRBJ2-7	TRBD1	TGTGCCAGCAGTTCGCGGACAGGGGACGAGCAGTACTTC	CASSSRTGDEQYF
TRBV7-2	.	TRBJ2-5	TRBD2	TGTGCCAGCAGCTTCACGGGAGCGGGGCAGACCCAGTACTTC	CASSFTGAGQTQYF
TRBV29-1	.	TRBJ2-1	.	TGCAGCGTGACTAGTACCGGATACAATGAGCAGTTCTTC	CSVTSTGYNEQFF
TRBV7-9	.	TRBJ1-5	TRBD1	TGTGCCAGCAGCTTAGGGACAGGGAATTACAATCAGCCCCAGCATTTT	CASSLGTGNYNQPQHF
TRBV10-3	.	TRBJ2-1	TRBD1	TGTGCCACCCGGGACAGGGGGTCCTACAATGAGCAGTTCTTC	CATRDRGSYNEQFF
TRBV30	.	TRBJ1-2	.	TGTGCCTGGACCATTGACAGCTATGGCTACACCTTC	CAWTIDSYGYTF
TRBV6-1	few	TRBJ1-6	.	TGTGCCAGCGACCGCGATAATTCACCCCTCCACTTT	CASDRDNSPLHF
TRBV2	.	TRBJ2-1	TRBD1	TGTGCCAGCAGCGGACAGGCGACCTCCTACAATGAGCAGTTCTTC	CASSGQATSYNEQFF
TRBV7-7	.	TRBJ2-3	TRBD2	TGTGCTAGCAGCTTTTCGTCTACTAGCGGGGGGGACACAGATACGCAGTATTTT	CASSFSSTSGGDTDTQYF
TRBV28	medium-sized	TRBJ1-1	.	TGTGCCAGCAGGGAGAACACTGAAGCTTTCTTT	CASRENTEAFF
TRBV25-1	many	TRBJ1-5	TRBD1	TGTGCCAGCAGTGGGCGGGACAGTCACAATCAGCCCCAGCATTTT	CASSGRDSHNQPQHF
TRBV9	.	TRBJ2-3	.	TGTGCCAGCAGCGTAGGAATAGGCCCAGATACGCAGTATTTT	CASSVGIGPDTQYF
TRBV18	.	TRBJ1-5	.	TGTGCCAGCTCACCCCAGGGTAATAGCAATCAGCCCCAGCATTTT	CASSPQGNSNQPQHF
TRBV15	.	TRBJ2-1	.	TGTGCCACCAGCAGAGATGGTTTCGAGGAGACAGACCGGCATGAGCAGTTCTTC	CATSRDGFEETDRHEQFF
TRBV7-3	.	TRBJ2-3	.	TGTGCCAGCAGCTTAACGGCGGGTGGAGATACGCAGTATTTT	CASSLTAGGDTQYF
TRBV29-1	few	TRBJ2-7	.	TGCAGCGTGAGCTTTCAGACCTACGAGCAGTACTTC	CSVSFQTYEQYF